A selection of T cell receptor beta chains follows, all from one sample in a study of cytomegalovirus exposure and HLA in healthy donors. Libraries were prepared by immunoSEQ multiplex PCR; TCRdb keeps only in-frame clonotypes and omits some of them. The sample consists of more than 95,000 clones, approximately 73% of them appearing once. Sequencing was performed on PBMCs. The source is a woman in her late teens or twenties in good health and CMV-seropositive. CDR3s include the opening cysteine and the closing phenylalanine or tryptophan. D genes are given only for firm matches. Size is omitted from some rows. Given values are once, few, many or a class for expanded clones.

v_call: TRBV2
clone_size: -
j_call: TRBJ1-6
d_call: TRBD1
cdr3_nt: TGTGCCAGCGGCACACCGGGACAGGGGGCGAGTATTAATAATTCACCCCTCCACTTT
cdr3_aa: CASGTPGQGASINNSPLHF

v_call: TRBV7-2
clone_size: -
j_call: TRBJ1-2
d_call: -
cdr3_nt: TGTGCCAGCAGCGCCTGGAAGGAGGGCTACACCTTC
cdr3_aa: CASSAWKEGYTF

v_call: TRBV6-5
clone_size: few
j_call: TRBJ1-1
d_call: -
cdr3_nt: TGTGCCAGCAGGCCCTTCCCGACGGGGACTGAAGCGGCTTTCTTT
cdr3_aa: CASRPFPTGTEAAFF

v_call: TRBV6-1
clone_size: -
j_call: TRBJ2-2
d_call: TRBD1
cdr3_nt: TGTGCCAGCAGTGAACAGCTACAGGGGGCGTATGGGGAGCTGTTTTTT
cdr3_aa: CASSEQLQGAYGELFF

v_call: TRBV5-1
clone_size: -
j_call: TRBJ2-7
d_call: TRBD1
cdr3_nt: TGCGCCAGCAGCCGCAGGGGGAACGAGCAGTACTTC
cdr3_aa: CASSRRGNEQYF

v_call: TRBV10-3
clone_size: once
j_call: TRBJ2-5
d_call: TRBD2
cdr3_nt: TGTGCCATCAGTGAACTAGCGGAAGAGACCCAGTACTTC
cdr3_aa: CAISELAEETQYF

v_call: TRBV30
clone_size: -
j_call: TRBJ2-7
d_call: -
cdr3_nt: TGTGCCGTAACAGGTCTGGGGGGCTCCTACGAGCAGTACTTC
cdr3_aa: CAVTGLGGSYEQYF

v_call: TRBV1
clone_size: -
j_call: TRBJ2-3
d_call: -
cdr3_nt: TGCACCAGCAGCCAAGGACTAGCGGAAGAAAGCACAGATACGCAGTATTTT
cdr3_aa: CTSSQGLAEESTDTQYF

v_call: TRBV5-1
clone_size: few
j_call: TRBJ2-2
d_call: -
cdr3_nt: TGCGCCAGCAGCTTCCCCAGGGACACCGGGGAGCTGTTTTTT
cdr3_aa: CASSFPRDTGELFF

v_call: TRBV6-1
clone_size: -
j_call: TRBJ1-5
d_call: -
cdr3_nt: TGTGCCAGCAGCTGGGAGCCGTCGTCTAATCAGCCCCAGCATTTT
cdr3_aa: CASSWEPSSNQPQHF

v_call: TRBV9
clone_size: few
j_call: TRBJ1-3
d_call: -
cdr3_nt: TGTGCCAGCAGCGTAGTCCCCGGTGACACCATATATTTT
cdr3_aa: CASSVVPGDTIYF

v_call: TRBV5-1
clone_size: -
j_call: TRBJ2-1
d_call: -
cdr3_nt: TGCGCCAGCAGCTTCCAGGGTACTCCGTACTCCTACAATGAGCAGTTCTTC
cdr3_aa: CASSFQGTPYSYNEQFF

v_call: TRBV28
clone_size: few
j_call: TRBJ2-5
d_call: TRBD2
cdr3_nt: TGTGCCAGCAGTTTGGATCTAGCGGGAGGTGCGGAGACCCAGTACTTC
cdr3_aa: CASSLDLAGGAETQYF

v_call: TRBV18
clone_size: -
j_call: TRBJ1-1
d_call: TRBD1
cdr3_nt: TGTGCCAGCTCACTAAAAGGGGGGACAGCTGAAGCTTTCTTT
cdr3_aa: CASSLKGGTAEAFF

v_call: TRBV5-1
clone_size: -
j_call: TRBJ2-7
d_call: TRBD1
cdr3_nt: TGCGCCAGCAGCTTCTCGACAGGGAGCTCCTACGAGCAGTACTTC
cdr3_aa: CASSFSTGSSYEQYF

v_call: TRBV29-1
clone_size: -
j_call: TRBJ2-7
d_call: TRBD1
cdr3_nt: TGCAGCGTTGTACCCGGGACAGGGGGAGCCTACGAGCAGTACTTC
cdr3_aa: CSVVPGTGGAYEQYF

v_call: TRBV7-7
clone_size: -
j_call: TRBJ2-3
d_call: TRBD2
cdr3_nt: TGTGCCAGCAGCCTTAGCGGGGACCCCGGCGGTTCGCAGTATTTT
cdr3_aa: CASSLSGDPGGSQYF

v_call: TRBV6-5
clone_size: once
j_call: TRBJ2-7
d_call: TRBD2
cdr3_nt: TGTGCCAGCAGGCGAGCGGGGTCTCCCTACGAGCAGTACTTC
cdr3_aa: CASRRAGSPYEQYF

v_call: TRBV27
clone_size: -
j_call: TRBJ1-2
d_call: -
cdr3_nt: TGTGCCAGCAGTGTCCCCCGCCGCTCTCAGGGGAACTATGGCTACACCTTC
cdr3_aa: CASSVPRRSQGNYGYTF

v_call: TRBV2
clone_size: -
j_call: TRBJ2-7
d_call: -
cdr3_nt: TGTGCCAGCAGTGAACTCTTCAGGGGCTCCTACGAGCAGTACTTC
cdr3_aa: CASSELFRGSYEQYF

v_call: TRBV5-4
clone_size: -
j_call: TRBJ2-5
d_call: TRBD2
cdr3_nt: TGTGCCAGCAGCTCAGCGCGGGGGGGCGCGGAGACCCAGTACTTC
cdr3_aa: CASSSARGGAETQYF

v_call: TRBV29-1
clone_size: -
j_call: TRBJ1-2
d_call: -
cdr3_nt: TGCAGCGTTGTAATTGGCAGCCTCGGAGCTTATGGCTACACCTTC
cdr3_aa: CSVVIGSLGAYGYTF

v_call: TRBV9
clone_size: -
j_call: TRBJ1-2
d_call: -
cdr3_nt: TGTGCCAGCAGCGTAGCTCCGGGTCAGAGCTATGGCTACACCTTC
cdr3_aa: CASSVAPGQSYGYTF

v_call: TRBV6-1
clone_size: -
j_call: TRBJ1-4
d_call: -
cdr3_nt: TGTGCCAGCAGTGGAGGGGAAAAACTGTTTTTT
cdr3_aa: CASSGGEKLFF

v_call: TRBV29-1
clone_size: -
j_call: TRBJ1-6
d_call: TRBD1
cdr3_nt: TGCAGCGTTGAGACAGGGGTAGGATCACCCCTCCACTTT
cdr3_aa: CSVETGVGSPLHF

v_call: TRBV5-4
clone_size: -
j_call: TRBJ1-2
d_call: TRBD1
cdr3_nt: TGTGCCAGCAGCTTGTTGGTGGGGACAGCCGAATCCAGTGGCTACACCTTC
cdr3_aa: CASSLLVGTAESSGYTF

v_call: TRBV6-1
clone_size: -
j_call: TRBJ1-2
d_call: TRBD1
cdr3_nt: TGTGCCAGCAGATCAGGGGGCGGCTATGGCTACACCTTC
cdr3_aa: CASRSGGGYGYTF

v_call: TRBV2
clone_size: -
j_call: TRBJ2-6
d_call: -
cdr3_nt: TGTGCCAGCAGTGGAGACAAGAGGGGGGGGTCCGGGGCCAACGTCCTGACTTTC
cdr3_aa: CASSGDKRGGSGANVLTF

v_call: TRBV10-3
clone_size: -
j_call: TRBJ1-3
d_call: -
cdr3_nt: TGTGCCATCATAGGAGGGCTCTCTGGAAACACCATATATTTT
cdr3_aa: CAIIGGLSGNTIYF

v_call: TRBV9
clone_size: few
j_call: TRBJ2-5
d_call: TRBD2
cdr3_nt: TGTGCCAGCAGCGTAGCGGGGGGGCTAGAGACCCAGTACTTC
cdr3_aa: CASSVAGGLETQYF

v_call: TRBV27
clone_size: -
j_call: TRBJ2-1
d_call: TRBD2
cdr3_nt: TGTGCCAGCAGGTTGGGGGGGGGACACAATGAGCAGTTCTTC
cdr3_aa: CASRLGGGHNEQFF

v_call: TRBV30
clone_size: -
j_call: TRBJ2-3
d_call: TRBD2
cdr3_nt: TGTGCCTGGAGTGTACTGTCTAGCGGGAGGGCAGATACGCAGTATTTT
cdr3_aa: CAWSVLSSGRADTQYF

v_call: TRBV5-1
clone_size: -
j_call: TRBJ2-2
d_call: TRBD2
cdr3_nt: TGCGCCAGCAGCTTGGCACGGAGCGGGGGGGACAACACCGGGGAGCTGTTTTTT
cdr3_aa: CASSLARSGGDNTGELFF

v_call: TRBV5-1
clone_size: -
j_call: TRBJ2-5
d_call: -
cdr3_nt: TGCGCCAGCAGCGGCAGGGCCAACCAAGAGACCCAGTACTTC
cdr3_aa: CASSGRANQETQYF

v_call: TRBV6-4
clone_size: once
j_call: TRBJ2-7
d_call: -
cdr3_nt: TGTGCCAGCAGTCACAATTCCCCCTACGAGCAGTACTTC
cdr3_aa: CASSHNSPYEQYF

v_call: TRBV5-1
clone_size: -
j_call: TRBJ1-2
d_call: TRBD1
cdr3_nt: TGCGCCAGCAGCTTGGGAACAGGGGTGGATGGCTACACCTTC
cdr3_aa: CASSLGTGVDGYTF

v_call: TRBV9
clone_size: -
j_call: TRBJ2-2
d_call: -
cdr3_nt: TGTGCCAGCAGCGTAGGCCCGGGAGAGGATTTGGGCACCGGGGAGCTGTTTTTT
cdr3_aa: CASSVGPGEDLGTGELFF

v_call: TRBV6-5
clone_size: -
j_call: TRBJ2-1
d_call: TRBD1
cdr3_nt: TGTGCCACCGAGACTATGGACAGGTATCAGTTCTTC
cdr3_aa: CATETMDRYQFF

v_call: TRBV5-6
clone_size: -
j_call: TRBJ2-2
d_call: -
cdr3_nt: TGTGCCAGCAGTCTTGCGATCCCGAACACCGGGGAGCTGTTTTTT
cdr3_aa: CASSLAIPNTGELFF

v_call: TRBV4-2
clone_size: -
j_call: TRBJ2-7
d_call: TRBD2
cdr3_nt: TGTGCCAGCAGCCAAGATATCCAGCGGGGGGTCTACGAGCAGTACTTC
cdr3_aa: CASSQDIQRGVYEQYF

v_call: TRBV27
clone_size: -
j_call: TRBJ1-2
d_call: -
cdr3_nt: TGTGCCAGCACCCGACAGGCAGGAACCTATGGCTACACCTTC
cdr3_aa: CASTRQAGTYGYTF

v_call: TRBV7-2
clone_size: -
j_call: TRBJ1-5
d_call: TRBD1
cdr3_nt: TGTGCCAGCAGCTTAGACAGGGGGGTCAATCAGCCCCAGCATTTT
cdr3_aa: CASSLDRGVNQPQHF

v_call: TRBV28
clone_size: -
j_call: TRBJ2-7
d_call: -
cdr3_nt: TGTGCCAGCAATGGCCGCTCCTACGAGCAGTACTTC
cdr3_aa: CASNGRSYEQYF

v_call: TRBV11-2
clone_size: -
j_call: TRBJ2-1
d_call: TRBD1
cdr3_nt: TGTGCCAGCAGCCCGATCCGGGACAGGGCCAACAATGAGCAGTTCTTC
cdr3_aa: CASSPIRDRANNEQFF

v_call: TRBV10-3
clone_size: -
j_call: TRBJ1-1
d_call: -
cdr3_nt: TGTGCCATCGGCGACAGCCTGAACACTGAAGCTTTCTTT
cdr3_aa: CAIGDSLNTEAFF